Listed below are T cell receptor beta chains from one sample, sequenced in a study of T cell responses to AZD1222 COVID-19 vaccine. Sequencing was performed with immunoSEQ multiplex PCR; in TCRdb, only in-frame clones are kept and a portion is missing. The data hold approximately 150,000 clones, with more than 85% observed a single time. The sample here was peripheral blood, taken on day 0 of AZD1222 vaccination. The receptors come from an adult in good health. CDR3s include the opening cysteine and the closing phenylalanine or tryptophan. Each record gives: D gene, J gene, V gene, clone size, CDR3 length, CDR3 protein, CDR3 DNA. A D gene is named only where the DNA matches it firmly. Not every row has a clone size; where given, it reads once, few, many or a size class.

- | TRBJ1-3 | TRBV18 | - | 18 | CASSSDQPGVANGNTIYF | TGTGCCAGCTCATCTGACCAGCCGGGGGTTGCAAACGGAAACACCATATATTTT
- | TRBJ2-1 | TRBV19 | - | 13 | CASSRLVGNEQFF | TGTGCCAGTAGCCGACTAGTGGGCAATGAGCAGTTCTTC
TRBD1 | TRBJ1-6 | TRBV5-4 | - | 17 | CASSQGQREGLGSPLHF | TGTGCCAGCAGCCAGGGACAGCGCGAGGGTCTAGGTTCACCCCTCCACTTT
- | TRBJ2-1 | TRBV5-5 | - | 15 | CASSLTQDRYNEQFF | TGTGCCAGCAGCTTAACACAAGACAGGTACAATGAGCAGTTCTTC
- | TRBJ1-3 | TRBV20-1 | - | 11 | CSVGFGNTIYF | TGCAGTGTTGGGTTTGGAAACACCATATATTTT
TRBD1 | TRBJ1-1 | TRBV6-5 | - | 16 | CASSYIAGTGGIEAFF | TGTGCCAGCAGTTACATCGCCGGGACAGGGGGGATTGAAGCTTTCTTT
TRBD2 | TRBJ2-1 | TRBV9 | - | 16 | CASSGISTSGVDEQFF | TGTGCCAGCAGCGGAATCTCGACTAGCGGGGTTGATGAGCAGTTCTTC
- | TRBJ2-7 | TRBV19 | - | 16 | CASSLPTGAWGGEQYF | TGTGCCAGTAGTCTACCCACAGGGGCTTGGGGAGGCGAGCAGTACTTC
- | TRBJ2-1 | TRBV11-1 | - | 16 | CASSLFYTGSNAEQFF | TGTGCCAGCAGCTTATTTTATACAGGCTCCAATGCTGAGCAGTTCTTC
- | TRBJ2-1 | TRBV27 | - | 15 | CASSLSQKSTGEQFF | TGTGCCAGCAGTTTATCCCAAAAGTCGACAGGCGAGCAGTTCTTC
- | TRBJ2-7 | TRBV12-5 | - | 17 | CASGLVLVRPDPSEQYF | TGTGCTAGTGGTTTGGTACTGGTTCGGCCCGACCCCTCCGAGCAGTACTTC
- | TRBJ1-2 | TRBV18 | - | 12 | CASSPPLRGYTF | TGTGCCAGCTCACCACCGCTAAGGGGCTACACCTTC
- | TRBJ1-5 | TRBV20-1 | - | 16 | CSASKAIGGLNQPQHF | TGCAGTGCTAGTAAGGCGATCGGGGGACTCAATCAGCCCCAGCATTTT
TRBD1 | TRBJ1-6 | TRBV6-5 | - | 14 | CASSYLDRGSPLHF | TGTGCCAGCAGTTACCTGGACAGGGGGTCACCCCTCCACTTT
TRBD1 | TRBJ1-1 | TRBV28 | - | 13 | CATRGERNTEAFF | TGTGCCACCAGGGGGGAAAGGAACACTGAAGCTTTCTTT
- | TRBJ1-5 | TRBV7-2 | few | 13 | CASSYKQDQPQHF | TGTGCCAGCAGCTACAAACAGGATCAGCCCCAGCATTTT
- | TRBJ2-3 | TRBV27 | - | 18 | CASSGVGRGLGDLDTQYF | TGTGCCAGCAGCGGGGTGGGGCGGGGGCTGGGGGACCTAGATACGCAGTATTTT
TRBD2 | TRBJ2-7 | TRBV7-9 | - | 14 | CASSSLGGPHEQYF | TGTGCCAGCAGCTCCCTGGGAGGGCCCCACGAGCAGTACTTC
- | TRBJ1-1 | TRBV7-2 | few | 15 | CASSRWTAGDTEAFF | TGTGCCAGCAGCCGCTGGACCGCTGGTGACACTGAAGCTTTCTTT
TRBD2 | TRBJ2-1 | TRBV7-9 | - | 15 | CASSPIAGLYNEQFF | TGTGCCAGCAGCCCGATAGCGGGGCTATACAATGAGCAGTTCTTC
- | TRBJ2-7 | TRBV19 | - | 15 | CASRVSAERTYEQYF | TGTGCCAGCCGGGTCTCCGCAGAACGCACCTACGAGCAGTACTTC
TRBD2 | TRBJ2-7 | TRBV5-4 | once | 14 | CASSSGTRAYEQYF | TGTGCCAGCAGCTCCGGGACTAGAGCCTACGAGCAGTACTTC
TRBD1 | TRBJ1-2 | TRBV4-3 | - | 13 | CASSPTTGAGYTF | TGCGCCAGCAGCCCCACTACAGGGGCTGGCTACACCTTC
TRBD1 | TRBJ2-1 | TRBV7-3 | - | 13 | CASSRRGMDEQFF | TGTGCCAGCAGCCGCAGGGGGATGGATGAGCAGTTCTTC
- | TRBJ1-2 | TRBV7-2 | - | 14 | CASSFSTSNYGYTF | TGTGCCAGCAGCTTCTCGACATCGAACTATGGCTACACCTTC
- | TRBJ1-1 | TRBV11-1 | - | 15 | CASSLAPGARTEAFF | TGTGCCAGCAGCTTAGCGCCAGGGGCGAGGACTGAAGCTTTCTTT
- | TRBJ1-1 | TRBV5-5 | - | 15 | CASLPEGVMNTEAFF | TGTGCCAGCCTCCCCGAAGGGGTCATGAACACTGAAGCTTTCTTT
TRBD1 | TRBJ2-7 | TRBV6-2/TRBV6-3 | - | 14 | CASSARQGAREQYF | TGTGCCAGCAGTGCTAGACAGGGGGCGCGCGAGCAGTACTTC
- | TRBJ1-2 | TRBV28 | - | 14 | CASSFSGQGDGYTF | TGTGCCAGCAGTTTCAGCGGGCAGGGAGATGGCTACACCTTC
TRBD1 | TRBJ2-7 | TRBV12-3/TRBV12-4 | - | 13 | CASSPTGAYEQYF | TGTGCCAGCAGTCCAACAGGGGCCTACGAGCAGTACTTC
TRBD2 | TRBJ2-7 | TRBV3-1/TRBV3-2 | - | 15 | CASSQDPGGTYEQYF | TGTGCCAGCAGCCAAGATCCGGGGGGGACCTACGAGCAGTACTTC
- | TRBJ1-1 | TRBV5-4 | - | 12 | CASFRGNTEAFF | TGTGCCAGCTTCAGGGGTAACACTGAAGCTTTCTTT
TRBD2 | TRBJ2-1 | TRBV6-4 | few | 14 | CASSEGSGGDEQFF | TGTGCCAGCAGTGAAGGTAGCGGGGGCGATGAGCAGTTCTTC
- | TRBJ2-5 | TRBV7-8 | once | 15 | CASSLGGPVRETQYF | TGTGCCAGCAGCTTAGGGGGACCGGTACGAGAGACCCAGTACTTC
- | TRBJ1-1 | TRBV5-4 | - | 15 | CASSLEARRNTEAFF | TGTGCCAGCAGCTTGGAGGCCAGGAGGAACACTGAAGCTTTCTTT
- | TRBJ1-2 | TRBV11-2 | - | 15 | CASSLLGARNYGYTF | TGTGCCAGCAGCCTCCTGGGGGCAAGGAACTATGGCTACACCTTC
- | TRBJ1-2 | TRBV7-2 | once | 14 | CASSLVPESYGYTF | TGTGCCAGCAGCTTAGTTCCGGAATCCTATGGCTACACCTTC
TRBD2 | TRBJ2-5 | TRBV6-2/TRBV6-3 | once | 16 | CASSYSPSGRGETQYF | TGTGCCAGCAGTTACAGTCCTAGCGGGAGAGGAGAGACCCAGTACTTC
- | TRBJ1-1 | TRBV30 | few | 13 | CAWSVTGRRWAFF | TGTGCCTGGAGTGTAACAGGGCGGCGGTGGGCTTTCTTT
- | TRBJ2-7 | TRBV6-5 | - | 14 | CASSSQGAPYEQYF | TGTGCCAGCAGTTCCCAGGGAGCTCCCTACGAGCAGTACTTC
- | TRBJ1-2 | TRBV28 | - | 13 | CASRNVNRYGYTF | TGTGCCAGCAGGAACGTGAATCGGTATGGCTACACCTTC
- | TRBJ1-2 | TRBV4-3 | - | 12 | CASSQGQGGYTF | TGCGCCAGCAGCCAAGGGCAGGGCGGCTACACCTTC
TRBD1 | TRBJ1-2 | TRBV27 | few | 13 | CASRGTGDYGYTF | TGTGCCAGCAGAGGGACAGGAGACTATGGCTACACCTTC
- | TRBJ1-6 | TRBV3-1/TRBV3-2 | few | 13 | CASSQVWGSPLHF | TGTGCCAGCAGCCAAGTTTGGGGTTCACCCCTCCACTTT
TRBD1 | TRBJ1-2 | TRBV5-1 | - | 13 | CASSPTGGYGYTF | TGCGCCAGCAGCCCCACAGGGGGCTATGGCTACACCTTC
- | TRBJ1-1 | TRBV11-3 | - | 12 | CASRQPNTEAFF | TGTGCCAGCAGACAACCGAACACTGAAGCTTTCTTT
TRBD1 | TRBJ1-1 | TRBV6-1 | - | 15 | CASSDLTGGSGEAFF | TGTGCCAGCAGTGATTTGACAGGGGGCAGTGGGGAAGCTTTCTTT
- | TRBJ1-1 | TRBV5-1 | - | 14 | CASSPRTVNTEAFF | TGCGCCAGCAGCCCACGGACTGTTAACACTGAAGCTTTCTTT
- | TRBJ2-2 | TRBV5-6 | - | 14 | CASSLGGVPGELFF | TGTGCCAGCAGCTTGGGTGGAGTGCCCGGGGAGCTGTTTTTT
- | TRBJ1-1 | TRBV27 | - | 15 | CASSAGPPMNTEAFF | TGTGCCAGCAGTGCAGGACCGCCAATGAACACTGAAGCTTTCTTT
TRBD1 | TRBJ1-2 | TRBV5-4 | - | 13 | CASSPTGGDGYTF | TGTGCCAGCAGCCCGACAGGGGGTGATGGCTACACCTTC
TRBD1 | TRBJ1-1 | TRBV18 | - | 13 | CASSLDRGPEAFF | TGTGCCAGCTCACTTGACAGGGGCCCTGAAGCTTTCTTT
- | TRBJ2-7 | TRBV19 | - | 14 | CASSWAEATYEQYF | TGTGCCAGTAGTTGGGCAGAGGCCACCTACGAGCAGTACTTC
- | TRBJ1-2 | TRBV5-4 | - | 13 | CASTLGERGGYTF | TGTGCCAGCACCCTAGGGGAGCGGGGTGGCTACACCTTC